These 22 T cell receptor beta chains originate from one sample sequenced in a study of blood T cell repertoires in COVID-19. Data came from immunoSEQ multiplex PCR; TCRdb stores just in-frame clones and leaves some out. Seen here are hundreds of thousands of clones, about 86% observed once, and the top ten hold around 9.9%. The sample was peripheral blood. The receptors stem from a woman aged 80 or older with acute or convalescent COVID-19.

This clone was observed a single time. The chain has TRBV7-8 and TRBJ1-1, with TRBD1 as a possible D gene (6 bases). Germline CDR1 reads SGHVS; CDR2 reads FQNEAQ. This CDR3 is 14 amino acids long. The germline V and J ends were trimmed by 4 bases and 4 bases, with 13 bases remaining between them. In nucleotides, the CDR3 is TGTGCCAGCAGCTCCCTTAGGGGGAGCACTGAAGCTTTCTTT. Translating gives CASSSLRGSTEAFF.

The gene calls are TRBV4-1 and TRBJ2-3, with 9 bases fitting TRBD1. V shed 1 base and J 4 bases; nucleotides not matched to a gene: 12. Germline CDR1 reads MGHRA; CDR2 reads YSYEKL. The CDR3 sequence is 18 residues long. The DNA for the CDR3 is TGCGCCAGCAGCCAAGCGCTTGAGGGACAGGGTGGCGCAGATACGCAGTATTTT. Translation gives CASSQALEGQGGADTQYF.

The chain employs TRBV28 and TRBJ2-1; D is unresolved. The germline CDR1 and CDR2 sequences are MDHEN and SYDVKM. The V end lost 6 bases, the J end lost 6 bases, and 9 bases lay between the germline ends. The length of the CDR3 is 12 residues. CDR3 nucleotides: TGTGCCAGCAGGGTGACACTCAATGAGCAGTTCTTC. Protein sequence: CASRVTLNEQFF.

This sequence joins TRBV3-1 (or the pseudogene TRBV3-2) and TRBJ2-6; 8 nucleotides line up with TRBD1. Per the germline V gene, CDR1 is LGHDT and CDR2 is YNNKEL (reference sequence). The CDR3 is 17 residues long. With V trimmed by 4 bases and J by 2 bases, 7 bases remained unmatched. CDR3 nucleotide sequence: TGTGCCAGCAGCCGAGGACAGGGAAGCACTGGGGCCAACGTCCTGACTTTC. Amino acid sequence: CASSRGQGSTGANVLTF.

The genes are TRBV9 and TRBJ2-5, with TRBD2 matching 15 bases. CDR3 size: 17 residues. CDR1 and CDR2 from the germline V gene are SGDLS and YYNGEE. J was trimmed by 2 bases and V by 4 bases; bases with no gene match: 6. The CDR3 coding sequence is TGTGCCAGCAGCCACGGGACTAGCGGGGGGATACAAGAGACCCAGTACTTC. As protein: CASSHGTSGGIQETQYF.

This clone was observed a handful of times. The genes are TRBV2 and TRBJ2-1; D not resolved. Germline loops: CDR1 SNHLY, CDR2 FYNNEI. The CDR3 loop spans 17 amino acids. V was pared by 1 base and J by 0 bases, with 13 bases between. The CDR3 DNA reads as TGTGCCAGCAGTGAAGTAGGAAGCGTGAGCTCCTACAATGAGCAGTTCTTC. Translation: CASSEVGSVSSYNEQFF. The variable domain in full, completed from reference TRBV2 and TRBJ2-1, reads EPEVTQTPSHQVTQMGQEVILRCVPISNHLYFYWYRQILGQKVEFLVSFYNNEISEKSEIFDDQFSVERPDGSNFTLKIRSTKLEDSAMYFCASSEVGSVSSYNEQFFGPGTRLTVL.

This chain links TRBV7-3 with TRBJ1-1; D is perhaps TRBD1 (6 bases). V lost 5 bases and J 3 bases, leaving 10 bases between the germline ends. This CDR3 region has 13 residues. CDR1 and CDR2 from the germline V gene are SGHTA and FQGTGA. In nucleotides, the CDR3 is TGTGCCAGCAGCACTACAGGGTACACTGAAGCTTTCTTT. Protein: CASSTTGYTEAFF.

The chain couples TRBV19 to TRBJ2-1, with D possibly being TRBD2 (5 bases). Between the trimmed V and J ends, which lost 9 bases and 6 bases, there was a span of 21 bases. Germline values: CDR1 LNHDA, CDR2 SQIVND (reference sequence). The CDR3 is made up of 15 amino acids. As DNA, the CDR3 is TGTGCCAGCGCCAGCGGAGGCCCCATAGGCAATGAGCAGTTCTTC. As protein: CASASGGPIGNEQFF.

The CDR3 sequence is CASSQSRGRVQPQHF. CDR3 nucleotides: TGTGCCAGCAGCCAAAGCAGGGGGCGCGTTCAGCCCCAGCATTTT. V and J are TRBV7-2 and TRBJ1-5; 8 nucleotides line up with TRBD1. In germline, CDR1 is SGHTA, CDR2 FQGNSA. With 5 bases clipped from V and 6 bases from J, the junction kept 9 bases outside the gene matches. The CDR3 has 15 residues.

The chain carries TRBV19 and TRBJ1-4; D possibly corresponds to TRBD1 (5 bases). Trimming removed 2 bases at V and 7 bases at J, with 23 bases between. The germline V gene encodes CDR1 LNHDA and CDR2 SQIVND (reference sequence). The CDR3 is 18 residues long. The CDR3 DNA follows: TGTGCCAGTAGTATAAGGGGATCTGGGGGAGGGTATGGTGAAAAACTGTTTTTT. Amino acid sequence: CASSIRGSGGGYGEKLFF.

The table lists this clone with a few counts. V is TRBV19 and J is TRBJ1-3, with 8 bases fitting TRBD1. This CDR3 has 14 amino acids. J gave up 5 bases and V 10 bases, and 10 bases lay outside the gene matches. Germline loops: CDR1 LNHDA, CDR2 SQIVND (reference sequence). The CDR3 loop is CATVPGQGRNTIYF. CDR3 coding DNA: TGTGCCACCGTCCCTGGACAGGGACGAAACACCATATATTTT.

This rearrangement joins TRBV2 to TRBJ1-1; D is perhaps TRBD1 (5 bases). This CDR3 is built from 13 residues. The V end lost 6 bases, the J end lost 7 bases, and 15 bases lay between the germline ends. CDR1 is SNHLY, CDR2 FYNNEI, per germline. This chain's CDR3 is CASRTDRMFEAFF. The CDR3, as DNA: TGTGCCAGCAGGACCGACAGAATGTTTGAAGCTTTCTTT.

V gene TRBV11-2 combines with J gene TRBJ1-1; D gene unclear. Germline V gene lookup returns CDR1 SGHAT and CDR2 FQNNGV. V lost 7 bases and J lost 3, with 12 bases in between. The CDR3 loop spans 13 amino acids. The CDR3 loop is CASTSGGYTEAFF. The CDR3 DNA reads TGTGCCAGCACCTCCGGCGGCTACACTGAAGCTTTCTTT.

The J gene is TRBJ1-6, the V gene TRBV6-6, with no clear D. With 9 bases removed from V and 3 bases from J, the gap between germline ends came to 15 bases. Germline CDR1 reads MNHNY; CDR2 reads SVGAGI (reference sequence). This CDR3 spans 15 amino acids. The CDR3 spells CASEGADFYNSPLHF. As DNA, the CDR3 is TGTGCCAGTGAGGGAGCAGATTTCTATAATTCACCCCTCCACTTT.

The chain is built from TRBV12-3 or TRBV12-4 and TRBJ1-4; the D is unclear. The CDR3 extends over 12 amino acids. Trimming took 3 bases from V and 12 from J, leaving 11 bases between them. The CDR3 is CASSFENGELFF. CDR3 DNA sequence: TGTGCCAGCAGTTTTGAAAATGGAGAACTGTTTTTT.

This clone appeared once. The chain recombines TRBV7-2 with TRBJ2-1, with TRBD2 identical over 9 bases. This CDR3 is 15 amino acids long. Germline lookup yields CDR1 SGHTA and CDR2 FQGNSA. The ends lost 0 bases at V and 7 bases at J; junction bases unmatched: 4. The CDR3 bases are TGTGCCAGCAGCTTAGCCCTAGCGGGGCGGAATGAGCAGTTCTTC. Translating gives CASSLALAGRNEQFF.

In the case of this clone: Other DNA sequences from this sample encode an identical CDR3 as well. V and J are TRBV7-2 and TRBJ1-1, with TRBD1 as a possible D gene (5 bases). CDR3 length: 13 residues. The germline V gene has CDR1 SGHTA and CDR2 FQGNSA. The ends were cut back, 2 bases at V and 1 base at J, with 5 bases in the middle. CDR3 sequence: CASSLQGNTEAFF. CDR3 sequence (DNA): TGTGCCAGCAGCTTACAGGGGAACACTGAAGCTTTCTTT.

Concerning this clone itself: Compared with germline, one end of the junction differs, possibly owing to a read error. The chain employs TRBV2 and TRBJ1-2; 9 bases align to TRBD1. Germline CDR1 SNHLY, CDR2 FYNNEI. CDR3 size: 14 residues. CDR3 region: CASTITGGADGNTF. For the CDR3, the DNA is TGTGCCAGCACCATAACAGGGGGCGCAGATGGCAACACCTTC.

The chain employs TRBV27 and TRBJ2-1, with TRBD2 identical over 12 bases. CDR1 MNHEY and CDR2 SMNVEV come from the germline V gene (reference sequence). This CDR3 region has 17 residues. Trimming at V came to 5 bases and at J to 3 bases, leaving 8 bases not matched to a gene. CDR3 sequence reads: CASSASLAGGYYNEQFF. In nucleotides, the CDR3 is TGTGCCAGCAGTGCCTCACTAGCGGGGGGTTACTACAATGAGCAGTTCTTC.

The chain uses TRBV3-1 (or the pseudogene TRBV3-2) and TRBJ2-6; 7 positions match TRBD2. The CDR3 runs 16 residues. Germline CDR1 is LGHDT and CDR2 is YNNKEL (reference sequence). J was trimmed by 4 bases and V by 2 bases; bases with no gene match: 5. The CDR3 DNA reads TGTGCCAGCAGCCAAAGAGCGGGGAGCGGGGCCAACGTCCTGACTTTC. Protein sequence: CASSQRAGSGANVLTF.

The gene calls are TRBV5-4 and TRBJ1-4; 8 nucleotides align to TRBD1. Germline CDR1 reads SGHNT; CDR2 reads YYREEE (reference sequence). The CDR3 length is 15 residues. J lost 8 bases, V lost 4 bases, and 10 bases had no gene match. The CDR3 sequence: CASSVRGQAGEKLFF. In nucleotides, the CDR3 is TGTGCCAGCAGCGTCAGGGGACAGGCGGGCGAAAAACTGTTTTTT.

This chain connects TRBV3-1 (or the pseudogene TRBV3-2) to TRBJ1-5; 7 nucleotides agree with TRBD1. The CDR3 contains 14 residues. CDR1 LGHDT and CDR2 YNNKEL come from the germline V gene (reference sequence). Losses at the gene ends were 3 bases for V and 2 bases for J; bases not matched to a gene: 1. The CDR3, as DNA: TGTGCCAGCAGCCACGGACAGGGCAATCAGCCCCAGCATTTT. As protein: CASSHGQGNQPQHF.